This TCR beta chain was identified during a study of T cells after yellow fever vaccination. This clonotype was observed many times. The CDR3 covers 14 residues. J lost 4 bases, V lost 0 bases, and 1 base had no gene match. Germline lookup yields CDR1 SGHRS and CDR2 YFSETQ. 5'RACE template switching generated TCR cDNA, adding a universal primer site and UMIs. TCRdb reanalysed the 5' RACE reads using MiXCR and keeps one entry per CDR3 protein. The sample has some 170,000 distinct CDR3 sequences, roughly 8.8% seen once. Sequencing used CD8+ T cells sorted from PBMCs, obtained 45 days after the yellow fever booster vaccination. This clonotype was sampled from a young man who received the YFV17D yellow fever vaccine. The chain has TRBV5-1 and TRBJ2-3; 8 bases agree with TRBD1. The CDR3 DNA reads as TGCGCCAGCAGCTTGGGGGACAGGTCAGATACGCAGTATTTT. Protein product: CASSLGDRSDTQYF.